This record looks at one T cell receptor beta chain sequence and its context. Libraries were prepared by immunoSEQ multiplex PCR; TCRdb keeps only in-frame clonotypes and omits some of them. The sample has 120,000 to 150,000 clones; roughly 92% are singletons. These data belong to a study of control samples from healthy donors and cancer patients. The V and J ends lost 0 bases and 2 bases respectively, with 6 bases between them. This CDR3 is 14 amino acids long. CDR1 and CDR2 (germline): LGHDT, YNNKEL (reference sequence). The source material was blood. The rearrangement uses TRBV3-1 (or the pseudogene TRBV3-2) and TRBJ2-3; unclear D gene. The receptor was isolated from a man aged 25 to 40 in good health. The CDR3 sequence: CASSQDSLTDTQYF. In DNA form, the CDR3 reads TGTGCCAGCAGCCAAGATTCGCTCACAGATACGCAGTATTTT.